Listed below are T cell receptor beta chains from one sample, sequenced in a study of control samples from healthy donors and cancer patients. Measured with immunoSEQ multiplex PCR; TCRdb has only the in-frame clones, and not every one. The table shows 150,000 or so clones, with 70% to 90% occurring only once. The sequenced sample was blood. Receptors originate from a man between 25 and 39 years old in good health. Each CDR3 is given with its conserved first and last residue. A D gene is named only where the DNA matches it firmly. Not every row has a clone size; where given, it reads once, few, many or a size class.

clone size: NA
J gene: TRBJ1-5
V gene: TRBV4-2
D gene: NA
CDR3 protein: CASSQDTARQGVNQPQHF
CDR3 DNA: TGTGCCAGCAGCCAAGATACGGCGCGCCAGGGCGTCAATCAGCCCCAGCATTTT

clone size: NA
J gene: TRBJ1-5
V gene: TRBV19
D gene: NA
CDR3 protein: CASSIGGVSNQPQHF
CDR3 DNA: TGTGCCAGTAGTATTGGGGGGGTAAGCAATCAGCCCCAGCATTTT

clone size: once
J gene: TRBJ2-1
V gene: TRBV3-1/TRBV3-2
D gene: TRBD2
CDR3 protein: CASSGGWGGYNEQFF
CDR3 DNA: TGTGCCAGCAGCGGGGGATGGGGGGGCTACAATGAGCAGTTCTTC

clone size: NA
J gene: TRBJ2-1
V gene: TRBV9
D gene: NA
CDR3 protein: CASSVGGIDEQFF
CDR3 DNA: TGTGCCAGCAGCGTAGGTGGTATCGATGAGCAGTTCTTC

clone size: NA
J gene: TRBJ2-2
V gene: TRBV7-9
D gene: NA
CDR3 protein: CASSLAANTGELFF
CDR3 DNA: TGTGCCAGCAGCTTAGCCGCGAACACCGGGGAGCTGTTTTTT

clone size: NA
J gene: TRBJ2-7
V gene: TRBV18
D gene: TRBD1
CDR3 protein: CASSSQGASYEQYF
CDR3 DNA: TGTGCCAGCTCATCACAGGGGGCCTCCTACGAGCAGTACTTC

clone size: NA
J gene: TRBJ2-7
V gene: TRBV7-8
D gene: NA
CDR3 protein: CASSLEDSGLGGYEQYF
CDR3 DNA: TGTGCCAGCAGCTTAGAAGACAGTGGGCTTGGCGGATACGAGCAGTACTTC

clone size: NA
J gene: TRBJ2-6
V gene: TRBV6-5
D gene: NA
CDR3 protein: CASSYPTGLGANVLTF
CDR3 DNA: TGTGCCAGCAGTTACCCCACAGGGCTTGGGGCCAACGTCCTGACTTTC

clone size: once
J gene: TRBJ2-1
V gene: TRBV19
D gene: TRBD2
CDR3 protein: CASSTIAGGYNEQFF
CDR3 DNA: TGTGCCAGTAGTACTATAGCGGGGGGTTACAATGAGCAGTTCTTC

clone size: NA
J gene: TRBJ2-2
V gene: TRBV19
D gene: NA
CDR3 protein: CARRRAGELFF
CDR3 DNA: TGTGCCAGACGCAGGGCGGGGGAGCTGTTTTTT

clone size: NA
J gene: TRBJ2-2
V gene: TRBV5-4
D gene: NA
CDR3 protein: CASNQGGRTTGELFF
CDR3 DNA: TGTGCCAGCAACCAGGGGGGTCGGACCACCGGGGAGCTGTTTTTT

clone size: NA
J gene: TRBJ1-2
V gene: TRBV4-2
D gene: NA
CDR3 protein: CASSQDHAGADGYTF
CDR3 DNA: TGTGCCAGCAGCCAAGATCATGCGGGCGCGGATGGCTACACCTTC

clone size: NA
J gene: TRBJ2-7
V gene: TRBV7-9
D gene: TRBD2
CDR3 protein: CASSPWTSGSRYEQYF
CDR3 DNA: TGTGCCAGCAGCCCCTGGACTAGCGGTTCTAGGTACGAGCAGTACTTC

clone size: NA
J gene: TRBJ2-7
V gene: TRBV6-2/TRBV6-3
D gene: NA
CDR3 protein: CASSRTGTGEQYF
CDR3 DNA: TGTGCCAGCAGTCGGACCGGGACCGGAGAGCAGTACTTC

clone size: NA
J gene: TRBJ2-7
V gene: TRBV18
D gene: TRBD2
CDR3 protein: CASSPRLAGGRWEQYF
CDR3 DNA: TGTGCCAGCTCACCCAGGCTAGCGGGAGGGCGATGGGAGCAGTACTTC

clone size: NA
J gene: TRBJ2-1
V gene: TRBV5-8
D gene: TRBD2
CDR3 protein: CASSLSPGGAYEQFF
CDR3 DNA: TGTGCCAGCAGCTTGTCCCCGGGGGGGGCATATGAGCAGTTCTTC

clone size: NA
J gene: TRBJ2-1
V gene: TRBV30
D gene: NA
CDR3 protein: CAWSARLSGEQFF
CDR3 DNA: TGTGCCTGGAGTGCGAGGCTTAGCGGTGAGCAGTTCTTC

clone size: NA
J gene: TRBJ2-5
V gene: TRBV6-2/TRBV6-3
D gene: TRBD2
CDR3 protein: CASSTGTSGSLQETQYF
CDR3 DNA: TGTGCCAGCAGTACAGGGACTAGCGGGAGCCTCCAAGAGACCCAGTACTTC

clone size: NA
J gene: TRBJ2-7
V gene: TRBV3-1/TRBV3-2
D gene: NA
CDR3 protein: CASSQELGHSSYEQYF
CDR3 DNA: TGTGCCAGCAGCCAAGAGTTGGGACACAGCTCCTACGAGCAGTACTTC

clone size: NA
J gene: TRBJ1-1
V gene: TRBV5-1
D gene: NA
CDR3 protein: CASRTENTEAFF
CDR3 DNA: TGCGCCAGCAGAACAGAGAACACTGAAGCTTTCTTT

clone size: NA
J gene: TRBJ2-1
V gene: TRBV19
D gene: TRBD2
CDR3 protein: CASSFLAGYYEQFF
CDR3 DNA: TGTGCCAGTAGTTTCCTAGCGGGGTATTATGAGCAGTTCTTC

clone size: NA
J gene: TRBJ2-7
V gene: TRBV6-2/TRBV6-3
D gene: NA
CDR3 protein: CASSYFQGEQYF
CDR3 DNA: TGTGCCAGCAGTTACTTCCAGGGCGAGCAGTACTTC